The sample holds a few counts of the clone carrying this TCR beta chain. Antigen: not known. Full-length variable regions came from constant-region reverse primers plus semi-nested Nested Universal Primer A PCR. TCRdb independently ran MiXCR on the 5' RACE reads; one entry per CDR3 protein. The repertoire consists of some 10,000 distinct CDR3 sequences, with 40% to 55% occurring once and the leading ten covering about an eighth. Naive CD4+ cells had CD25+ Tregs removed. With 0 bases removed from V and 5 bases from J, the gap between germline ends came to 4 bases. The CDR3 is 12 amino acids. Germline V gene data show CDR1 as LNHNV and CDR2 as YYDKDF (reference sequence). Notes on the study in general: Tumor memory CD4+ T cell TCR gene usage was found to cluster with blood and lymph node memory CD4+ cells and with lymph node naive CD4+ cells.

The chain links TRBV15 to TRBJ2-5; no clear D gene. This clonotype originated in a female donor with breast cancer. Sequencing was carried out using tumor-infiltrating naive CD4+ T cells sorted from the breast tumor. As for subset: naive CD4+ T cells, CD4+CD45RA+CD25-. This CDR3 reads CATSRDQETQYF. The CDR3 DNA follows: TGTGCCACCAGCAGAGATCAGGAGACCCAGTACTTC.